Listed below are T cell receptor beta chains from one sample, sequenced in a study of tumor-infiltrating lymphocytes in localized non-small cell lung cancer. Profiling relied on immunoSEQ multiplex PCR, and the TCRdb table lists in-frame clones only, not all of them. The sample lists approximately 8,000 clones, over 60% occurring once. Sequences were obtained from lung tumor tissue. The source is a human donor with non-small cell lung cancer. The CDR3 runs from the conserved cysteine through the conserved F or W.

v_gene: TRBV7-9; CDR3aa: CASSRGGAEQYF
v_gene: TRBV6-5; CDR3aa: CASSYSLAGNVVAFF
v_gene: TRBV18; CDR3aa: CASSPMGLSSGVEQYF
v_gene: TRBV5-1; CDR3aa: CASSLQTGDNSPLHF
v_gene: TRBV19; CDR3aa: CASSDPLGWTGYRDTQYF
v_gene: TRBV7-9; CDR3aa: CASSPGQATGEKLFF
v_gene: TRBV7-2; CDR3aa: CASSRGVGPNQPQHF
v_gene: TRBV28; CDR3aa: CASSGRTAYSGANVLTF
v_gene: TRBV7-9; CDR3aa: CASSSQGNYGYTF
v_gene: TRBV29-1; CDR3aa: CSAPRGSSYNEQFF
v_gene: TRBV11-2; CDR3aa: CASSLMASGDYEQYF
v_gene: TRBV5-1; CDR3aa: CASSLGLNNYGYTF
v_gene: TRBV5-1; CDR3aa: CASSLGTGSTGELFF
v_gene: TRBV7-2; CDR3aa: CASSLDRHNEQFF
v_gene: TRBV30; CDR3aa: CAWSGPGTGEETQYF
v_gene: TRBV7-2; CDR3aa: CASSLALGEQYF
v_gene: TRBV19; CDR3aa: CASRTSGINTGELFF
v_gene: TRBV2; CDR3aa: CASRGIAGEGPPDTQYF
v_gene: TRBV19; CDR3aa: CASTGDSHFPETQYF
v_gene: TRBV6-1; CDR3aa: CASSDQGAYEQYF
v_gene: TRBV19; CDR3aa: CASSIGRYQPQHF
v_gene: TRBV9; CDR3aa: CASSVQTSGFGARTDTQYF
v_gene: TRBV19; CDR3aa: CASKRPSSGNTIYF
v_gene: TRBV7-2; CDR3aa: CASSLDRQETQYF
v_gene: TRBV19; CDR3aa: CASSRPGQGYEQYF
v_gene: TRBV14; CDR3aa: CASSLRRPPYEQYF
v_gene: TRBV5-4; CDR3aa: CASSFDRFTEAFF
v_gene: TRBV3-1/TRBV3-2; CDR3aa: CASSHPYTF
v_gene: TRBV28; CDR3aa: CASSLEGGGSEQFF
v_gene: TRBV7-3; CDR3aa: CASSLWGAQAEAFF
v_gene: TRBV18; CDR3aa: CASSPLGPGPSSYEQYF
v_gene: TRBV5-1; CDR3aa: CASSWGTYSYEQYF
v_gene: TRBV5-5; CDR3aa: CASSLKPRPSAGDEQFF
v_gene: TRBV7-9; CDR3aa: CASSFSGQTNEKLFF
v_gene: TRBV6-5; CDR3aa: CASSLTGNDYGYTF
v_gene: TRBV4-1; CDR3aa: CASSEGTGYEQYF
v_gene: TRBV2; CDR3aa: CASRAQGNGDEQYF
v_gene: TRBV5-1; CDR3aa: CASSPLLARNTQYF
v_gene: TRBV9; CDR3aa: CASSGVGGPADTQYF
v_gene: TRBV2; CDR3aa: CASTEMAENTGELFF
v_gene: TRBV5-1; CDR3aa: CASSLGGITYEQYF
v_gene: TRBV9; CDR3aa: CASSGAGTASNTEAFF
v_gene: TRBV6-1; CDR3aa: CASRGGLQGDGYTF
v_gene: TRBV11-1; CDR3aa: CASSPNERATDTQYF
v_gene: TRBV5-1; CDR3aa: CASSLEGFNEQFF
v_gene: TRBV19; CDR3aa: CASSISSGGGEQFF
v_gene: TRBV29-1; CDR3aa: CSVAGRGTEAFF
v_gene: TRBV4-2; CDR3aa: CASSQVSRGSNQPQHF
v_gene: TRBV7-2; CDR3aa: CASSLNPAAFDVEYF
v_gene: TRBV4-3; CDR3aa: CASSPKGHYGYTF